This is a list of T cell receptor beta chains from one sample in a study of sequential checkpoint blockade in melanoma. Only in-frame clones appear in the TCRdb table, and some are missing; sequencing was by immunoSEQ multiplex PCR. The table has about 9,100 clones, approximately 72% seen once. The input for sequencing was CD8+ T cells sorted from blood (inferred from file names), taken from a patient given nivolumab and ipilimumab in sequence. Receptor source: a human donor with melanoma. Both conserved end residues are part of each CDR3. The order of the fields is J gene, V gene, D gene, clone size, CDR3 protein, CDR3 DNA. The D gene is left open where the match is weak. Size is stated for part of the rows, as once, few or many counts, or as a class when the clone is expanded.

j_gene: TRBJ2-2; v_gene: TRBV6-4; d_gene: TRBD1; abundance: NA; CDR3aa: CASSPQGSFTGELFF; CDR3nt: TGTGCCAGTAGTCCACAGGGGAGTTTCACCGGGGAGCTGTTTTTT
j_gene: TRBJ1-4; v_gene: TRBV4-1; d_gene: TRBD1; abundance: NA; CDR3aa: CASRSPGQGNEKLFF; CDR3nt: TGCGCCAGCAGGTCTCCGGGACAGGGGAATGAAAAACTGTTTTTT
j_gene: TRBJ2-7; v_gene: TRBV6-6; d_gene: TRBD2; abundance: NA; CDR3aa: CASSPTGTSGHEQYF; CDR3nt: TGTGCCAGCAGCCCTACCGGGACTAGCGGCCACGAGCAGTACTTC
j_gene: TRBJ1-2; v_gene: TRBV6-5; d_gene: NA; abundance: NA; CDR3aa: CASSYSAGYDYGYTF; CDR3nt: TGTGCCAGCAGTTACTCGGCAGGGTATGACTATGGCTACACCTTC
j_gene: TRBJ2-1; v_gene: TRBV19; d_gene: NA; abundance: NA; CDR3aa: CASSSGGDYNEQFF; CDR3nt: TGTGCCAGTAGTAGTGGAGGGGATTACAATGAGCAGTTCTTC
j_gene: TRBJ2-7; v_gene: TRBV6-1; d_gene: NA; abundance: NA; CDR3aa: CASSGRADATYEQYF; CDR3nt: TGTGCCAGCAGTGGGAGGGCAGATGCTACTTACGAGCAGTACTTC
j_gene: TRBJ2-7; v_gene: TRBV25-1; d_gene: NA; abundance: NA; CDR3aa: CASSSGELYEQYF; CDR3nt: TGTGCCAGCAGCTCGGGAGAGCTATACGAGCAGTACTTC
j_gene: TRBJ2-3; v_gene: TRBV4-2; d_gene: TRBD1; abundance: few; CDR3aa: CASSPGQEPDTQYF; CDR3nt: TGTGCCAGCAGCCCGGGACAGGAGCCAGATACGCAGTATTTT
j_gene: TRBJ2-3; v_gene: TRBV7-2; d_gene: TRBD2; abundance: NA; CDR3aa: CASSLLAGVADTQYF; CDR3nt: TGTGCCAGCAGCTTACTAGCGGGGGTGGCAGATACGCAGTATTTT
j_gene: TRBJ2-7; v_gene: TRBV2; d_gene: NA; abundance: few; CDR3aa: CASTQEGGGSIYEQYF; CDR3nt: TGTGCCAGCACCCAAGAGGGAGGGGGATCAATCTACGAGCAGTACTTC
j_gene: TRBJ1-2; v_gene: TRBV27; d_gene: TRBD1; abundance: NA; CDR3aa: CASSFRQGWSYGYTF; CDR3nt: TGTGCCAGCAGCTTCCGACAGGGGTGGAGCTATGGCTACACCTTC
j_gene: TRBJ2-1; v_gene: TRBV19; d_gene: TRBD2; abundance: NA; CDR3aa: CASSIDATSGGSDEQFF; CDR3nt: TGTGCCAGTAGTATAGATGCCACTAGCGGGGGTTCAGATGAGCAGTTCTTC
j_gene: TRBJ1-5; v_gene: TRBV27; d_gene: NA; abundance: NA; CDR3aa: CASSWAGAGQPQHF; CDR3nt: TGTGCCAGCAGTTGGGCAGGGGCGGGTCAGCCCCAGCATTTT
j_gene: TRBJ2-7; v_gene: TRBV6-5; d_gene: NA; abundance: NA; CDR3aa: CASSQGSSGYEQYF; CDR3nt: TGTGCCAGCAGCCAGGGGTCGTCCGGCTACGAGCAGTACTTC
j_gene: TRBJ2-2; v_gene: TRBV5-4; d_gene: TRBD2; abundance: NA; CDR3aa: CASLAGGDTGELFF; CDR3nt: TGTGCCAGCCTAGCGGGGGGGGATACCGGGGAGCTGTTTTTT
j_gene: TRBJ2-1; v_gene: TRBV4-3; d_gene: NA; abundance: NA; CDR3aa: CASSQVTYNEQFF; CDR3nt: TGCGCCAGCAGCCAAGTTACATACAATGAGCAGTTCTTC
j_gene: TRBJ2-7; v_gene: TRBV4-2; d_gene: TRBD2; abundance: NA; CDR3aa: CASSQERGTSGIYEQYF; CDR3nt: TGTGCCAGCAGCCAAGAAAGAGGCACTAGCGGGATTTACGAGCAGTACTTC
j_gene: TRBJ2-1; v_gene: TRBV27; d_gene: NA; abundance: NA; CDR3aa: CASSLSLYNEQFF; CDR3nt: TGTGCCAGCAGTTTATCACTTTACAATGAGCAGTTCTTC
j_gene: TRBJ2-3; v_gene: TRBV6-1; d_gene: NA; abundance: NA; CDR3aa: CASMERVTDTQYF; CDR3nt: TGTGCCAGCATGGAACGGGTCACAGATACGCAGTATTTT
j_gene: TRBJ1-1; v_gene: TRBV2; d_gene: TRBD1; abundance: NA; CDR3aa: CASSVPRRQGAKDTEAFF; CDR3nt: TGTGCCAGCAGTGTACCAAGACGACAGGGGGCGAAGGACACTGAAGCTTTCTTT
j_gene: TRBJ2-3; v_gene: TRBV6-6; d_gene: TRBD2; abundance: few; CDR3aa: CASSAGGVPDTQYF; CDR3nt: TGTGCCAGCAGTGCCGGGGGGGTCCCAGATACGCAGTATTTT
j_gene: TRBJ2-7; v_gene: TRBV7-2; d_gene: TRBD2; abundance: NA; CDR3aa: CASSPTGTSGAYEQYF; CDR3nt: TGTGCCAGCAGCCCTACCGGGACTAGTGGGGCCTACGAGCAGTACTTC
j_gene: TRBJ1-1; v_gene: TRBV27; d_gene: NA; abundance: NA; CDR3aa: CASSLQGNTEAFF; CDR3nt: TGTGCCAGCAGTTTACAGGGTAACACTGAAGCTTTCTTT
j_gene: TRBJ2-1; v_gene: TRBV7-6; d_gene: TRBD2; abundance: NA; CDR3aa: CASSLASGDGNEQFF; CDR3nt: TGTGCCAGCAGCTTAGCTAGCGGGGATGGGAATGAGCAGTTCTTC
j_gene: TRBJ1-2; v_gene: TRBV6-5; d_gene: NA; abundance: once; CDR3aa: CASSSTANYGYTF; CDR3nt: TGTGCCAGCAGTTCGACAGCTAACTATGGCTACACCTTC
j_gene: TRBJ1-1; v_gene: TRBV10-3; d_gene: TRBD1; abundance: few; CDR3aa: CAISGTGGMSEAFF; CDR3nt: TGTGCCATCAGTGGGACAGGAGGAATGTCTGAAGCTTTCTTT
j_gene: TRBJ1-2; v_gene: TRBV7-9; d_gene: NA; abundance: NA; CDR3aa: CASSSRVTGVTTNYGYTF; CDR3nt: TGTGCCAGCAGCTCCCGAGTTACCGGGGTTACCACTAACTATGGCTACACCTTC
j_gene: TRBJ2-7; v_gene: TRBV7-9; d_gene: NA; abundance: NA; CDR3aa: CASSLEGYGSYEQYF; CDR3nt: TGTGCCAGCAGCTTAGAGGGGTACGGCTCCTACGAGCAGTACTTC
j_gene: TRBJ2-5; v_gene: TRBV27; d_gene: TRBD1; abundance: NA; CDR3aa: CASSLWQGAGETQYF; CDR3nt: TGTGCCAGCAGTTTATGGCAGGGGGCGGGGGAGACCCAGTACTTC
j_gene: TRBJ2-7; v_gene: TRBV19; d_gene: TRBD1; abundance: once; CDR3aa: CASSAGTGGYEQYF; CDR3nt: TGTGCCAGTAGTGCGGGGACAGGGGGCTACGAGCAGTACTTC
j_gene: TRBJ2-1; v_gene: TRBV7-8; d_gene: NA; abundance: NA; CDR3aa: CASSLGLLSGSYNEQFF; CDR3nt: TGTGCCAGCAGCTTAGGGCTACTAAGCGGGTCCTACAATGAGCAGTTCTTC
j_gene: TRBJ2-7; v_gene: TRBV6-4; d_gene: NA; abundance: NA; CDR3aa: CASSYGAGAYEQYF; CDR3nt: TGTGCCAGCAGTTACGGCGCAGGGGCCTACGAGCAGTACTTC
j_gene: TRBJ2-3; v_gene: TRBV28; d_gene: TRBD1; abundance: NA; CDR3aa: CASSRRDRYTDTQYF; CDR3nt: TGTGCCAGCAGCCGCCGGGACAGGTACACAGATACGCAGTATTTT
j_gene: TRBJ2-1; v_gene: TRBV6-5; d_gene: TRBD2; abundance: NA; CDR3aa: CASSYGGDEQFF; CDR3nt: TGTGCCAGCAGTTACGGGGGGGATGAGCAGTTCTTC
j_gene: TRBJ2-6; v_gene: TRBV4-1; d_gene: NA; abundance: NA; CDR3aa: CASSRPRAGANVLTF; CDR3nt: TGCGCCAGCAGCCGGCCCCGGGCTGGGGCCAACGTCCTGACTTTC
j_gene: TRBJ2-2; v_gene: TRBV5-1; d_gene: TRBD2; abundance: NA; CDR3aa: CASSPPHSGGPSNTGELFF; CDR3nt: TGCGCCAGCTCCCCCCCCCATAGCGGGGGGCCTTCGAACACCGGGGAGCTGTTTTTT
j_gene: TRBJ2-6; v_gene: TRBV9; d_gene: TRBD2; abundance: once; CDR3aa: CASSHKRGGPGANVLTF; CDR3nt: TGTGCCAGCAGCCACAAGCGGGGGGGCCCTGGGGCCAACGTCCTGACTTTC
j_gene: TRBJ2-1; v_gene: TRBV5-3; d_gene: NA; abundance: NA; CDR3aa: CARTYLSIRDEQFF; CDR3nt: TGTGCCAGAACCTACCTATCCATCCGCGATGAGCAGTTCTTC
j_gene: TRBJ2-2; v_gene: TRBV11-2; d_gene: NA; abundance: NA; CDR3aa: CASSRRGNTGELFF; CDR3nt: TGTGCCAGCAGTCGCAGGGGAAACACCGGGGAGCTGTTTTTT
j_gene: TRBJ1-6; v_gene: TRBV7-2; d_gene: NA; abundance: few; CDR3aa: CASSAGDNSPLHF; CDR3nt: TGTGCCAGCAGCGCAGGGGACAATTCACCCCTCCACTTT
j_gene: TRBJ1-1; v_gene: TRBV10-1; d_gene: NA; abundance: NA; CDR3aa: CASSEWGDTEAFF; CDR3nt: TGCGCCAGCAGTGAGTGGGGAGACACTGAAGCTTTCTTT
j_gene: TRBJ2-7; v_gene: TRBV30; d_gene: TRBD2; abundance: NA; CDR3aa: CAWRSGSSAEQYF; CDR3nt: TGTGCCTGGCGTAGCGGGAGCTCAGCCGAGCAGTACTTC
j_gene: TRBJ2-1; v_gene: TRBV6-4; d_gene: TRBD2; abundance: once; CDR3aa: CASSDSASGNNEQFF; CDR3nt: TGTGCCAGCAGTGACTCGGCTAGCGGAAACAATGAGCAGTTCTTC
j_gene: TRBJ2-2; v_gene: TRBV6-4; d_gene: TRBD1; abundance: few; CDR3aa: CASSPSDRANTGELFF; CDR3nt: TGTGCCAGCAGTCCTTCGGACAGGGCGAACACCGGGGAGCTGTTTTTT
j_gene: TRBJ1-4; v_gene: TRBV15; d_gene: NA; abundance: NA; CDR3aa: CATSRRSRATNEKLFF; CDR3nt: TGTGCCACCAGCAGGAGGAGCCGAGCAACTAATGAAAAACTGTTTTTT
j_gene: TRBJ2-5; v_gene: TRBV7-6; d_gene: TRBD2; abundance: once; CDR3aa: CASSYQRGPLETQYF; CDR3nt: TGTGCCAGCAGCTACCAGCGGGGCCCTCTTGAGACCCAGTACTTC
j_gene: TRBJ2-1; v_gene: TRBV9; d_gene: NA; abundance: NA; CDR3aa: CASSVRREAHYNEQFF; CDR3nt: TGTGCCAGCAGCGTACGGAGGGAGGCCCACTACAATGAGCAGTTCTTC
j_gene: TRBJ2-1; v_gene: TRBV25-1; d_gene: NA; abundance: NA; CDR3aa: CASSVPPELQFF; CDR3nt: TGTGCCAGCAGTGTACCCCCGGAGCTACAGTTCTTC
j_gene: TRBJ1-3; v_gene: TRBV6-5; d_gene: NA; abundance: NA; CDR3aa: CASSYSTGPGNTIYF; CDR3nt: TGTGCCAGCAGTTACTCTACAGGGCCTGGAAACACCATATATTTT
j_gene: TRBJ2-1; v_gene: TRBV6-6; d_gene: NA; abundance: NA; CDR3aa: CASSYPLREGNEQFF; CDR3nt: TGTGCCAGCAGTTATCCGCTGAGGGAAGGAAATGAGCAGTTCTTC
j_gene: TRBJ2-2; v_gene: TRBV9; d_gene: TRBD2; abundance: few; CDR3aa: CASSVAYRGTSGTGELFF; CDR3nt: TGTGCCAGCAGCGTCGCCTACCGGGGGACTAGTGGTACCGGGGAGCTGTTTTTT
j_gene: TRBJ2-1; v_gene: TRBV11-2; d_gene: NA; abundance: NA; CDR3aa: CASSLLATNEQFF; CDR3nt: TGTGCCAGCAGCTTACTAGCGACCAATGAGCAGTTCTTC
j_gene: TRBJ1-6; v_gene: TRBV4-3; d_gene: NA; abundance: NA; CDR3aa: CASSQEADSRPLHF; CDR3nt: TGCGCCAGCAGCCAAGAGGCGGATTCGCGACCCCTCCACTTT
j_gene: TRBJ2-1; v_gene: TRBV19; d_gene: TRBD2; abundance: NA; CDR3aa: CASSGGGDYNEQFF; CDR3nt: TGTGCCAGTAGTGGCGGGGGGGATTACAATGAGCAGTTCTTC
j_gene: TRBJ1-5; v_gene: TRBV6-1; d_gene: NA; abundance: NA; CDR3aa: CASSEWTVMGQPQHF; CDR3nt: TGTGCCAGCAGTGAGTGGACAGTTATGGGTCAGCCCCAGCATTTT
j_gene: TRBJ1-1; v_gene: TRBV4-1; d_gene: NA; abundance: NA; CDR3aa: CASSQDPLGSTEAFF; CDR3nt: TGCGCCAGCAGCCAAGACCCCCTCGGGAGTACTGAAGCTTTCTTT
j_gene: TRBJ2-1; v_gene: TRBV9; d_gene: TRBD2; abundance: NA; CDR3aa: CASSVDTSGVEQFF; CDR3nt: TGTGCCAGCAGCGTAGATACTAGCGGGGTTGAGCAGTTCTTC
j_gene: TRBJ1-2; v_gene: TRBV5-4; d_gene: TRBD1; abundance: NA; CDR3aa: CASSLTGENYGYTF; CDR3nt: TGTGCCAGCAGCTTGACAGGGGAGAACTATGGCTACACCTTC
j_gene: TRBJ2-7; v_gene: TRBV2; d_gene: NA; abundance: NA; CDR3aa: CASSPSERPRGGAYEQYF; CDR3nt: TGTGCCAGCAGCCCTTCTGAGCGCCCGAGAGGAGGGGCCTACGAGCAGTACTTC